The 20 T cell receptor beta chains in this list originate from one sample, sequenced in a study of CD4 and CD8 cells across lung adenocarcinoma regions. MiXCR, applied by TCRdb to the PCR reads, yields one record per CDR3 protein. The data contain about 25,000 distinct CDR3 sequences, more than 40% of them singletons. Sequenced sample: CD8+ T cells from the center of a lung tumor. Source of these receptors: a male donor with lung adenocarcinoma. The CD4 and CD8 labels of this study may be unreliable.

The V and J genes are TRBV6-1 and TRBJ2-4; maybe TRBD1 (5 bases). V was cut by 0 bases and J by 13 bases, with 22 bases left in between. The germline V gene has CDR1 MNHNS and CDR2 SASEGT. There are 16 residues in the CDR3. For the CDR3, the DNA is TGTGCCAGCAGTGAAGCGGGGCTGTGGGTTAAAGATACGCAGTACTTC. Amino acids: CASSEAGLWVKDTQYF.

The CDR3 reads CASSYRDRGVDTQYF. The CDR3, as DNA: TGTGCCAGCAGCTACCGGGACAGGGGGGTAGATACGCAGTATTTT. The chain recombines TRBV7-9 with TRBJ2-3, with 11 bases fitting TRBD1. From germline, CDR1 is SEHNR and CDR2 FQNEAQ (reference sequence). The V segment lost 4 bases and the J segment 5 bases; nucleotides outside the gene matches: 5. The CDR3 loop spans 15 amino acids.

This clonotype was counted at least ten times. The V call is TRBV7-2, the J call TRBJ1-6, with 9 bases identical to TRBD1. Germline-derived CDR1 and CDR2 are SGHTA and FQGNSA. V shed 7 bases, J shed 9 bases, and the junction held 7 bases outside the gene matches. This CDR3 comprises 14 residues. CDR3 sequence reads: CASKGQGGLSPLHF. In nucleotides, the CDR3 is TGTGCCAGCAAGGGACAGGGCGGACTTTCACCCCTCCACTTT.

The CDR3 sequence is CAISGLLLAGGDTDTQYF. As DNA, the CDR3 is TGTGCCATCAGTGGGCTGCTACTAGCGGGAGGGGACACAGATACGCAGTATTTT. The chain is built from TRBV10-3 and TRBJ2-3; TRBD2 agrees at 13 bases. V shed 4 bases, J shed 2 bases, and the junction held 9 bases outside the gene matches. Germline V gene lookup returns CDR1 ENHRY and CDR2 SYGVKD. The CDR3 contains 18 residues.

Only a few counts were recorded for this clonotype. This chain links TRBV18 with TRBJ1-2; D is perhaps TRBD1 (5 bases). The CDR3 length is 14 residues. V gave up 6 bases and J gave up 2 bases, with 13 bases separating them. The germline gives CDR1 KGHSH, CDR2 LQKENI. In DNA form, the CDR3 reads TGTGCCAGCTCGCCAGGGCCAGGGAACTATGGCTACACCTTC. Its translation: CASSPGPGNYGYTF.

CDR3 sequence: CASSLDGMVSNEQFF. CDR3 nucleotide sequence: TGTGCCAGCAGCTTAGACGGGATGGTCAGCAATGAGCAGTTCTTC. This chain uses TRBV11-3 with TRBJ2-1; D may be TRBD2 (5 bases). Germline V CDR1 and CDR2: SGHNT, YENEEA. V gave up 0 bases and J gave up 6 bases, with 12 bases separating them. The length of the CDR3 is 15 residues.

This clonotype was seen more than once but under ten times. The CDR3 sequence: CAWSSLYLGELFF. The CDR3 region has the DNA TGTGCCTGGAGTAGCTTGTATCTCGGGGAGCTGTTTTTT. The genes are TRBV30 and TRBJ2-2, with D uncertain. V shed 2 bases and J shed 7 bases, with 11 bases lying between them. CDR3 length: 13 amino acids. The germline V gene has CDR1 GTSNPN and CDR2 SVGIG (reference sequence). The full variable domain, completed using reference TRBV30 and TRBJ2-2, is SQTIHQWPATLVQPVGSPLSLECTVEGTSNPNLYWYRQAAGRGLQLLFYSVGIGQISSEVPQNLSASRPQDRQFILSSKKLLLSDSGFYLCAWSSLYLGELFFGEGSRLTVL.

The chain links TRBV6-1 to TRBJ2-5; D may match TRBD1 or TRBD2 (5 bases each). The V and J ends lost 2 bases and 11 bases respectively, with 15 bases between them. Germline V CDR1 and CDR2: MNHNS, SASEGT. The CDR3 is 13 residues long. The CDR3 sequence is CASSELPGPKQYF. In DNA, the CDR3 is TGTGCCAGCAGTGAACTCCCGGGACCAAAGCAGTACTTC.

This clonotype was recorded at least ten times. This sequence joins TRBV6-5 and TRBJ1-1, with D unclear. Per germline, CDR1 MNHEY and CDR2 SVGAGI. V lost 4 bases and J lost 1, with 13 bases in between. This CDR3 spans 15 amino acids. The CDR3 DNA sequence: TGTGCCAGCAGTTTTCGGTCCTCCGGGAACACTGAAGCTTTCTTT. Its protein product is CASSFRSSGNTEAFF.

The chain carries TRBV20-1 and TRBJ2-5; 7 positions agree with TRBD1. V lost 3 bases and J lost 5; bases outside the gene matches: 12. Per germline, CDR1 DFQATT and CDR2 SNEGSKA (reference sequence). The length of the CDR3 is 15 residues. CDR3 bases: TGCAGTGCTAGTCGCGTACAGGGGTGGGGGGAGACCCAGTACTTC. Protein product: CSASRVQGWGETQYF.

This sequence joins TRBV7-2 and TRBJ2-1; TRBD2 matches at 10 bases. V lost 6 bases to trimming and J lost 6 bases; unmatched junction nucleotides: 5. CDR3 length: 14 residues. Germline CDR1 and CDR2: SGHTA and FQGNSA. The CDR3 DNA is TGTGCCAGCAGTATGGCTAGCGGGAGCAATGAGCAGTTCTTC. Its protein product is CASSMASGSNEQFF.

CDR3 protein: CASSLPSSQETQYF. As DNA, the CDR3 is TGTGCCAGCAGTCTCCCCTCCAGCCAAGAGACCCAGTACTTC. This chain connects TRBV12-3 or TRBV12-4 to TRBJ2-5; D uncertain. V lost 5 bases to trimming and J lost 1 base, with 11 bases between them. The CDR3 extends over 14 amino acids.

The gene calls are TRBV7-2 and TRBJ2-1, with D tentatively TRBD2 (5 bases). The J call could be wrong; TRBJ2-7 is a better fit for the DNA end. CDR3 length equals 14 residues. Germline-derived CDR1 and CDR2 are SGHTA and FQGNSA. The CDR3 region has the DNA TGTGCCAGCAGTTGGACCGGGGTAACCTACGAGCAGTACTTC. Amino acid sequence: CASSWTGVTYEQYF.

V usage is TRBV20-1 and J usage is TRBJ1-1; a weak D match, TRBD1 (6 bases). This CDR3 has 14 residues. In germline, CDR1 is DFQATT, CDR2 SNEGSKA (reference sequence). V lost 0 bases and J lost 0, with 8 bases in between. In DNA, the CDR3 is TGCAGTGCTAGAGACAGGGGCTTGAACACTGAAGCTTTCTTT. It specifies CSARDRGLNTEAFF.

This clonotype came up a few times. At one boundary the junction diverges from the germline segment, which might be a read error. The chain employs TRBV6-5 and TRBJ2-3; 7 nucleotides match TRBD1. This CDR3 is built from 16 residues. The germline V gene has CDR1 MNHEY and CDR2 SVGAGI. The CDR3 loop reads CASSYQGQASTDMQYF. CDR3 nucleotides: TGTGCCAGCAGTTACCAAGGACAGGCTAGCACAGATATGCAGTACTTT.

A note on this clonotype: This clone may be a read error of a much larger clone one base away. The chain carries TRBV5-1 and TRBJ2-5; D ambiguous. V lost 2 bases to trimming and J lost 11 bases, with 13 bases between them. The CDR3 has 12 residues. The V gene's germline CDR1 is SGHRS and CDR2 YFSETQ. The CDR3 DNA follows: TGCGCCAGCAGCTTAGCTTACAATGAGCAGTACTTC. This sequence encodes CASSLAYNEQYF. The entire variable domain, with the rest obtained from reference TRBV5-1 and TRBJ2-5, is as follows: KAGVTQTPRYLIKTRGQQVTLSCSPISGHRSVSWYQQTPGQGLQFLFEYFSETQRNKGNFPGRFSGRQFSNSRSEMNVSTLELGDSALYLCASSLAYNEQYFGPGTRLLVL.

The chain couples TRBV6-1 to TRBJ2-1, with 10 bases aligning to TRBD2. Germline V lookup: CDR1 MNHNS, CDR2 SASEGT. The CDR3 contains 16 residues. V was pared by 2 bases and J by 11 bases, with 12 bases of the junction left unmatched. Here the CDR3 reads CASSETWTSGTDKQFF. CDR3 coding DNA: TGTGCCAGCAGTGAAACGTGGACTAGCGGCACCGATAAGCAGTTCTTC.

This clonotype was observed many times. The V call is TRBV6-1, the J call TRBJ1-1; TRBD1 matches 9 bases. CDR1 and CDR2 (germline): MNHNS, SASEGT. The J segment lost 7 bases and the V segment lost 7 bases, leaving 1 base of the junction unmatched. The CDR3 consists of 11 residues. CDR3 amino acids: CASNRGLEAFF. In nucleotides, the CDR3 is TGTGCCAGCAACAGGGGGCTTGAAGCTTTCTTT.

A remark on this clonotype: The junction departs from the called germline gene at one end, perhaps through a read error. V usage is TRBV27 and J usage is TRBJ2-4, with TRBD2 as a possible D gene (6 bases). The V gene's germline CDR1 is MNHEY and CDR2 SMNVEV (reference sequence). The CDR3 has 16 amino acids. CDR3 in amino acids: CASSLPGVGGKDIQYF. The CDR3 bases are TGTGCCAGCAGTTTACCGGGGGTGGGAGGCAAAGATATTCAGTACTTT.

As for this clonotype: Given the absence of the conserved phenylalanine or tryptophan at the CDR3 end, a read error is likely. The chain uses TRBV7-3 and TRBJ2-1, with no clear D. The V gene lost 4 bases and the J gene lost 7 bases, with 14 bases spanning the gap. The CDR3 runs to 14 residues. The germline V gene encodes CDR1 SGHTA and CDR2 FQGTGA. CDR3 DNA: TGTGCCAGCAGCTCCGGACCCCCGATAAATGAGCAGTTCTCC. Its translation: CASSSGPPINEQFS.